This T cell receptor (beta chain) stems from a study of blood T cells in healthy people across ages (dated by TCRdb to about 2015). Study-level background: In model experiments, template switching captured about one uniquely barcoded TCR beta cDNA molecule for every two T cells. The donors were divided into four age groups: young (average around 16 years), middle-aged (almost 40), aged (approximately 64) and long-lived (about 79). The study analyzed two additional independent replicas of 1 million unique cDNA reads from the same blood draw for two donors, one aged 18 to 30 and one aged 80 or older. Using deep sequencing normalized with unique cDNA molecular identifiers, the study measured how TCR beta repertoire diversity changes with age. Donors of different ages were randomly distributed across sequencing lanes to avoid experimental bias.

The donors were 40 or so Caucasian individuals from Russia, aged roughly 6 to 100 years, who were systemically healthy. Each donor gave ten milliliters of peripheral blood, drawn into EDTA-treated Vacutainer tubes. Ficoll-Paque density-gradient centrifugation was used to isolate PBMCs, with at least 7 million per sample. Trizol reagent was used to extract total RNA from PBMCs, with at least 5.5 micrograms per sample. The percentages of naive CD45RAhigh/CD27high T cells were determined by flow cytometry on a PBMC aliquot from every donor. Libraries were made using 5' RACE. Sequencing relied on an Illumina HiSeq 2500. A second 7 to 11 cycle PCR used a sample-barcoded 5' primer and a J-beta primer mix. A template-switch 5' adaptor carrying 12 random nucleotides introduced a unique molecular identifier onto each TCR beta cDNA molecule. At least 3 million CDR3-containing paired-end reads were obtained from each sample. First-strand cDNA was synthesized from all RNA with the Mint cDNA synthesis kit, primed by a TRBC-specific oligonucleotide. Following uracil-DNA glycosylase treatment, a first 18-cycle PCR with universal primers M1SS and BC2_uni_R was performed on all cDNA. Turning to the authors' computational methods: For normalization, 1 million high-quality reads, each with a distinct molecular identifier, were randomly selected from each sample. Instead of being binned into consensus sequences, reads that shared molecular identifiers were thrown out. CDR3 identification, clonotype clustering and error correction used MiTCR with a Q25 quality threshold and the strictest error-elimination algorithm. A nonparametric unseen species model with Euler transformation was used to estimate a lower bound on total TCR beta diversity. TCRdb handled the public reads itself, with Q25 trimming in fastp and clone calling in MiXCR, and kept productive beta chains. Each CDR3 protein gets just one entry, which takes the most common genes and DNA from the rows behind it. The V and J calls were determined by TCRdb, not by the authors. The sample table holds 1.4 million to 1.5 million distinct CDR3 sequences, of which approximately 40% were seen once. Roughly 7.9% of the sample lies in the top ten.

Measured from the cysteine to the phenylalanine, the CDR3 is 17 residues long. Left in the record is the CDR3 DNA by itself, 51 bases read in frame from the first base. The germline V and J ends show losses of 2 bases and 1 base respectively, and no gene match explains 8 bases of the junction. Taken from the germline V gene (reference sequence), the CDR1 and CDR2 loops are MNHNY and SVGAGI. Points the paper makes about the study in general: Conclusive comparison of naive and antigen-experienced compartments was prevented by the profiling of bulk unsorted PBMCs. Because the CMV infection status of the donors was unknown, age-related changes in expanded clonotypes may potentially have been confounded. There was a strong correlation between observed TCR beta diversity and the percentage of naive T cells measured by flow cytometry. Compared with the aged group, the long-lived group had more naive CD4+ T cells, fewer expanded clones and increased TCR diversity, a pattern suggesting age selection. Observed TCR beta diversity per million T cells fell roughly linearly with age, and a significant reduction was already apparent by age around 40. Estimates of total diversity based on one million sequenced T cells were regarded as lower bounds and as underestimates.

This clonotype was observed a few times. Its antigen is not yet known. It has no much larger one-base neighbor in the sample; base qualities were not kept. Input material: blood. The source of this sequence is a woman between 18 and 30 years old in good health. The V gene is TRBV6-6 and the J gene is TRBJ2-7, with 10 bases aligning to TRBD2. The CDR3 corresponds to CASSYGAGGRRSYEQYF. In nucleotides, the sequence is TGTGCCAGCAGTTACGGAGCGGGAGGGCGGAGGTCCTACGAGCAGTACTTC.